Following are 2 T cell receptor beta chains from one sample sequenced in a study of shared clonotypes between healthy human individuals. Naive CD8 cells lacked CD45RO, underwent positive selection for CCR7 and left out terminally differentiated effector memory CD45RA+ cells. Clones were sequenced by immunoSEQ multiplex PCR, and TCRdb holds only the in-frame ones, with some missing. The sample includes under 1 million clones, approximately 92% of them seen just once. Sequencing was carried out using naive CD8+ T cells sorted from blood. The receptors originated from a man younger than 40 in good health.

V usage is TRBV4-3 and J usage is TRBJ2-7; 7 bases line up with TRBD2. Germline CDR1 reads LGHNA; CDR2 reads YSLEER. The CDR3 totals 17 residues. The V gene end was trimmed by 3 bases and the J gene end by 1 base; junction bases not matched to a gene: 12. CDR3 coding DNA: TGCGCCAGCAGCCAGGACGCGTCGGGCGGGGGATCCTACGAGCAGTACTTC. Translation gives CASSQDASGGGSYEQYF.

This sequence joins TRBV29-1 and TRBJ2-7; 7 nucleotides align to TRBD1. Germline V lookup: CDR1 SQVTM, CDR2 ANQGSEA. The CDR3 is 18 residues long. In nucleotides, the CDR3 is TGCACCAGAGTGAGGGTCGACAGGGCCCCTACCAGCTCCTACGAGCAGTACTTC. This codes for CTRVRVDRAPTSSYEQYF.